A single T cell receptor (beta chain) is shown here with its context. A multiplex PCR was run with 60 Vbeta primers and 13 Jbeta primers. Libraries were prepared by immunoSEQ multiplex PCR; TCRdb keeps only in-frame clonotypes and omits some of them. Of 110,000 or so clones listed, 70% to 85% are singletons. Germline V gene lookup returns CDR1 MNHEY and CDR2 SMNVEV (reference sequence). Trimming at V came to 5 bases and at J to 4 bases, leaving 9 bases not matched to a gene. The length of the CDR3 is 16 residues. This specimen belongs to a study of cytomegalovirus exposure and HLA in healthy donors. Sequencing input: PBMCs. The chain links TRBV27 to TRBJ1-4; 8 bases are a match to TRBD1. The receptor was derived from a woman in her late teens or twenties in good health and CMV-seronegative. The CDR3 is CASSGSGTGNNEKLFF. CDR3 nucleotide sequence: TGTGCCAGCAGTGGGTCCGGGACAGGCAATAATGAAAAACTGTTTTTT.